The rows below give T cell receptor beta chains drawn from one sample of a study of blood T cells in healthy people across ages. TCRdb re-called the 5' RACE reads through MiXCR, storing one row per CDR3 protein. The sample includes roughly 1,500,000 distinct CDR3 sequences, 42% seen only once; the top ten take under 8%. Sequencing was performed on blood. The receptors shown here come from a woman in her late teens or twenties in good health. Each CDR3 is given with its conserved first and last residue. Fields, in order: J gene, V gene, clone size, D gene, CDR3 DNA, CDR3 protein. A D gene is named only where the DNA matches it firmly. Clone size is stated in some rows and not others, as once, few, many or a class when expanded.

TRBJ2-7	TRBV5-6	NA	NA	TGTGCCAGCAGCTTAGGGCGCCTTACCGGATACGAGCAGTACTTC	CASSLGRLTGYEQYF
TRBJ1-4	TRBV5-1	NA	NA	TGCGCCAGCAGCGAGCAGGGTGCAACTAATGAAAAACTGTTTTTT	CASSEQGATNEKLFF
TRBJ2-1	TRBV18	few	TRBD2	TGTGCCAGCTCATTAATACCGGGACTAGCGGGAGACTTAAATGAGCAGTTCTTC	CASSLIPGLAGDLNEQFF
TRBJ2-7	TRBV10-3	NA	NA	TGTGCCATCAGTGAGTCGTATAGCTACGAGCAGTACTTC	CAISESYSYEQYF
TRBJ2-7	TRBV11-2	many	TRBD2	TGTGCCAGCAGCTCGACTAGCGGGAGCCCCCGCTCCTACGAGCAGTACTTC	CASSSTSGSPRSYEQYF
TRBJ2-2	TRBV7-2	few	NA	TGTGCCAGCAGCCCGACAGTGGGGGCCACCGGGGAGCTGTTTTTT	CASSPTVGATGELFF
TRBJ2-7	TRBV3-1	NA	TRBD2	TGTGCCAGCAGCCAATTGGGGACGGGGCGGGGGGCCTACGAGCAGTACTTC	CASSQLGTGRGAYEQYF
TRBJ2-3	TRBV20-1	NA	TRBD2	TGCAGTGCTAGAGGTCTTGGGACTAGCGGGAGTTGGCCAGATACGCAGTATTTT	CSARGLGTSGSWPDTQYF
TRBJ1-3	TRBV7-9	NA	NA	TGTGCCAGCAGTAACCCAGGTCCTGGAAACACCATATATTTT	CASSNPGPGNTIYF
TRBJ2-7	TRBV7-2	NA	NA	TGTGCCAGCAGCCGTCGCGCCAGGGCCTACGAGCAGTACTTC	CASSRRARAYEQYF
TRBJ2-7	TRBV7-2	many	TRBD2	TGTGCCAGCAGCTTAGGGTTAGCGGGAGGAAACGAGCAGTACTTC	CASSLGLAGGNEQYF
TRBJ2-3	TRBV9	NA	TRBD2	TGTGCCAGCAGCGTCTCTAGCGGGGGGCCTCCGACCCGCACAGATACGCAGTATTTT	CASSVSSGGPPTRTDTQYF
TRBJ1-4	TRBV4-1	few	NA	TGCGCCAGCAGCCTCAGGGTTGAAAAACTGTTTTTT	CASSLRVEKLFF
TRBJ1-2	TRBV28	NA	NA	TGTGCCAGCAGCAACCGGGACCCGTATGGCTACACCTTC	CASSNRDPYGYTF
TRBJ2-3	TRBV4-1	NA	TRBD2	TGCGCCAGCAGCCAAATGGGGGCGGGGGGGGCGAAAAGAGATACGCAGTATTTT	CASSQMGAGGAKRDTQYF
TRBJ2-3	TRBV7-2	NA	TRBD2	TGTGCCAGCACCCTTCTGGCGGGAGGGACGCCAGATACGCAGTATTTT	CASTLLAGGTPDTQYF
TRBJ2-3	TRBV7-9	NA	TRBD2	TGTGCCAGTAATCGGCGTCAGCGGGAGGGTGGAGGAACAGATACGCAGTATTTT	CASNRRQREGGGTDTQYF
TRBJ1-2	TRBV5-1	NA	NA	TGCGCCAGCAGCTTGGTAACAGGGTATGGAGGCTACACCTTC	CASSLVTGYGGYTF
TRBJ2-1	TRBV9	few	TRBD2	TGTGCCTCGACGGGGGGATCCTACAATGAGCAGTTCTTC	CASTGGSYNEQFF
TRBJ2-7	TRBV4-1	many	NA	TGCGCCAGCAGCCAAGAAGTAGGGGAGCAGTACTTC	CASSQEVGEQYF
TRBJ2-3	TRBV3-1	NA	NA	TGTGCCAGCAGCCAAGTGTATGGCCCCACAGATACGCAGTATTTT	CASSQVYGPTDTQYF
TRBJ2-3	TRBV12-3/TRBV12-4	NA	NA	TGTGCCAGCAGTTGTAGGGGCACAGATACGCAGTATTTT	CASSCRGTDTQYF
TRBJ1-1	TRBV14	NA	NA	TGTGCCAGCAGCCAAGAGCCAGTCTCTGAAGCTTTCTTT	CASSQEPVSEAFF
TRBJ2-1	TRBV20-1	NA	NA	TGCAGTGCTGGGGCCCGGGGGAGCTCCTACAATGAGCAGTTCTTC	CSAGARGSSYNEQFF